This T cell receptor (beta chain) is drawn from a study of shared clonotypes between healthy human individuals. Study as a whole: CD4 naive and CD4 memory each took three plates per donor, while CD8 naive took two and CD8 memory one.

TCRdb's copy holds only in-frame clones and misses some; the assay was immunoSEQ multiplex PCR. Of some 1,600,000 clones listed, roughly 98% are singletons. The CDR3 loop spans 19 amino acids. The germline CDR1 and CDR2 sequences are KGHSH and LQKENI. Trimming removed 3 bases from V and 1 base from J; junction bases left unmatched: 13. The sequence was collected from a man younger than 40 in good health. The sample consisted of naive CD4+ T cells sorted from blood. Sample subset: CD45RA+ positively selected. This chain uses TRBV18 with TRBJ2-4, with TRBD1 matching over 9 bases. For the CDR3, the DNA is TGTGCCAGCTCACCGATTTCTACAGGGGGCAGCGCGGCCAAAAACATTCAGTACTTC. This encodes CASSPISTGGSAAKNIQYF.